The sample holds many counts of the clone carrying this TCR beta chain. Unsorted whole blood served as the source of blood RNA, and germline DNA was extracted as well. With a constant-region primer, TCR beta cDNA was made from 500 ng of total RNA. Slightly modified ARM-PCR, run as three nested multiplex PCR rounds, produced the TCR beta libraries. TCRdb used MiXCR to reprocess the multiplex PCR reads, holding one entry per CDR3 protein. The table shows over 250,000 distinct CDR3 sequences, with around three fifths occurring only once. The entry originates in a study of tumor-infiltrating lymphocytes in primary liver carcinoma. The source is a woman aged 25 to 39 with primary liver carcinoma and hepatitis B virus infection. The sequenced sample consisted of peripheral blood.

The CDR3 DNA follows: TGCAGCGTTGGGGTGGGCGGGGATTCGCCCCAGCATTTT. It is translated as CSVGVGGDSPQHF. The rearrangement links TRBV29-1 to TRBJ1-5; D call uncertain. The germline CDR1 and CDR2 sequences are SQVTM and ANQGSEA. Trimming left V 4 bases short and J 9 bases short, with 16 bases between. The CDR3 runs to 13 residues.